Here is one TCR beta chain with its context. This clone occurred a few times. This receptor's antigen is unknown. Per-nucleotide qualities are absent, and no much larger clonotype sits a single base away. For commercial TCRB immunosequencing, around 0.5 micrograms of biopsy DNA were submitted for each sample. Adaptive Biotechnology amplified CDR3 regions from genomic DNA with a two-step multiplex PCR that controlled for amplification bias. The first PCR used primers for every V and J gene segment; the second PCR added barcodes and Illumina adapters. CDR3 libraries were sequenced using an Illumina instrument. The paper's processing steps were these. Vendor-provided pipelines were combined with custom analysis of raw data in R/Bioconductor under R version 3.3.0. Clonality, ranging from 0 to 1, was calculated as the inverse of the normalised Shannon entropy of all productive clones. High-frequency clones were defined as the share of the repertoire taken up by the top 100 clones, keeping only clones that passed a 95% confidence test. The Simpson index measured repertoire diversity, and the Morisita-Horn index measured overlap between samples. The immuneACCESS repertoire file appears here via TCRdb, limited to in-frame rearrangements. These files lack a portion of the clones; in checked studies, under half of the deficit traces to unresolved V genes, and the cause of the others is not known. V and J calls plus clone size are reproduced from that table; the DNA served to infer D and trimming. The sample table holds about 10,000 clones, of which 65% to 85% were seen once. More than 13% of the sample is in the top ten clones.

The data stem from a study of T cell repertoires in ileal Crohn's disease (dated by TCRdb to between 2018 and 2021). The study in broad terms: Median disease duration was around eight years, and around a third of patients were identified as active smokers at the time of surgery. All patients had surgery for a complication: stricturing disease in approximately 60% and penetrating disease in approximately 39%. Roughly half of the patients were given postoperative therapy, with about a dozen receiving thiopurines and 15 to 20 receiving anti-TNF agents. M6 samples consisted of neoterminal ileum biopsies collected during postoperative colonoscopy. TCR repertoire analysis was performed in roughly 50 Crohn's disease patients drawn from a prospective multicentre cohort. The study was conducted in parallel with a multicentre cohort built to find predictors of early endoscopic recurrence after ileocolonic resection. A Rutgeerts score higher than i0 was the definition used for endoscopic postoperative recurrence. The study sequenced 171 mucosal samples from a few dozen patients, taken at several locations on the surgical specimen and at postoperative endoscopy.

Explained via the paper, the time point label denotes: neoterminal ileum biopsy at postoperative endoscopy, about 6 months after surgery. Adults with ileal or ileocolonic Crohn's disease and an indication for ileocolonic resection were eligible for inclusion. Whole ileal mucosal biopsies were kept frozen at -80 degrees C prior to DNA extraction. Genomic DNA was isolated from frozen whole biopsies using a TRizol-based method, and the DNA was quantified with a NanoDrop 2000 spectrophotometer. The CDR3 starts with the cysteine, ends with the phenylalanine, and has 14 residues. This entry keeps only the CDR3 DNA: 42 bases, framed from base 1. The germline V gene (reference sequence) sets CDR1 to LNHDA and CDR2 to SQIVND. The V end gives up 6 bases and the J end 3 bases, leaving 4 bases in the junction not matched to a gene. Summary of the overall study and its limitations: Compared with non-smokers, patients who were active smokers at surgery showed a significantly higher proportion of clonal expansions (around 24% vs 18%, p=0.02). Postoperative endoscopy was performed at varying times within the first year after surgery, with a median delay of around 6.7 months. Only a subgroup of patients, of unstated size, had mucosal CD4 and CD8 T cells sorted and sequenced. Compared with CD4 T cells, sorted CD8 T cells contained more high-frequency clones, which suggests that the mucosal expansions were mostly CD8. Higher high-frequency clone percentages at surgery were associated with endoscopic recurrence; all patients with clonality above 26.8% (18/57) had recurrence.

This sequence was found in an adult with Crohn's disease. The chain was built from TRBV19 and TRBJ1-2; the junction holds 10 bases that match TRBD1. The sample taken for sequencing was ileal tissue. At the DNA level, the sequence is TGTGCCAGTAGAGTGGGACAGGGGTACTATGGCTACACCTTC. The encoded protein is CASRVGQGYYGYTF.